This T cell receptor beta chain was obtained from a study of blood T cell repertoires in COVID-19. The wider study: Samples representing acute and convalescent COVID-19 were sourced from the United States, Italy and Spain. Nucleic acid was either cDNA or gDNA, and it came from T cells, B-cell-depleted T cells, or PBMCs.

The Seattle site enrolled patients during active infection and followed them longitudinally. J was trimmed by 5 bases and V by 10 bases; bases with no gene match: 16. The CDR3 is 15 amino acids. From germline, CDR1 is MNHEY and CDR2 SVGAGI. Per the authors' pipeline: For nucleated cells, counts were estimated from reference gene primer amplification. The protocol was immunoSEQ multiplex PCR, while the TCRdb copy is restricted to in-frame clones and leaves out a portion. Clonal size and the V and J genes are those of that table, whereas D and trimming came from the DNA. Altogether about 300,000 clones are present, under 90% being singletons, with the ten largest covering 1.5% to 2%.

The receptor was isolated from a woman in her 30s with COVID-19, enrolled during active disease. Material: peripheral blood. This sequence joins TRBV6-5 and TRBJ1-1, with TRBD1 matching over 7 bases. CDR3 sequence: CAMATRTGGATEAFF. For the CDR3, the DNA is TGTGCCATGGCGACTCGGACAGGCGGCGCGACTGAAGCTTTCTTT.